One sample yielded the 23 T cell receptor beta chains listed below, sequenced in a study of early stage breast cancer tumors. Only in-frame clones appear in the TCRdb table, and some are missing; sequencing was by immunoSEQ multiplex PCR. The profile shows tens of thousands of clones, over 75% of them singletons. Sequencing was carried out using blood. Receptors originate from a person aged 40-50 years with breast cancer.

CDR3 bases: TGTGCCAGCGTCGTGGGGCGGGGATCCTACGAGCAGTACTTC. This codes for CASVVGRGSYEQYF. This chain uses TRBV7-8 with TRBJ2-7, with D possibly matching TRBD2 (6 bases). The CDR3 is 14 amino acids. The V end lost 8 bases, the J end lost 1 base, and 15 bases lay between the germline ends. Germline CDR1 and CDR2: SGHVS and FQNEAQ.

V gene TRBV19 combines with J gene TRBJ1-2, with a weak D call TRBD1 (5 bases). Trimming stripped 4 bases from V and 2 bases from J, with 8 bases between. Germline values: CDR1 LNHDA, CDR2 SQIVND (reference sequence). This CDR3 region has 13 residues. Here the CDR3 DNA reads TGTGCCAGTAGTAATGAGGGGAACTATGGCTACACCTTC. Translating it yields CASSNEGNYGYTF.

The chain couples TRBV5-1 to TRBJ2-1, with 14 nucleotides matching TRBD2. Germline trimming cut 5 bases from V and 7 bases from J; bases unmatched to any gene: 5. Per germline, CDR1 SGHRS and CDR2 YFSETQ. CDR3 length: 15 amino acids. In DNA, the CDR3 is TGCGCCAGCAGACTGGGACTAGCGGGAGTTAATGAGCAGTTCTTC. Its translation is CASRLGLAGVNEQFF. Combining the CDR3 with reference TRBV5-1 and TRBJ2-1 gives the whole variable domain KAGVTQTPRYLIKTRGQQVTLSCSPISGHRSVSWYQQTPGQGLQFLFEYFSETQRNKGNFPGRFSGRQFSNSRSEMNVSTLELGDSALYLCASRLGLAGVNEQFFGPGTRLTVL.

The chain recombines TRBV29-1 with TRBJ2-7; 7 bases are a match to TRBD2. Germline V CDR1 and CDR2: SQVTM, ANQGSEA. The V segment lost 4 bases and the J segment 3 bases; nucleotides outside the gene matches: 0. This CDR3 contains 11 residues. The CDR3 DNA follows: TGCAGCGTTGGGACTAGCTACGAGCAGTACTTC. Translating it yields CSVGTSYEQYF.

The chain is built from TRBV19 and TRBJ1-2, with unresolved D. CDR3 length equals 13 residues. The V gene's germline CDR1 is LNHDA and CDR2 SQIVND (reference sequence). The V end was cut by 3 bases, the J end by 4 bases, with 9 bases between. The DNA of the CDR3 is TGTGCCAGTAGTATCGCGGGCACCTATGGCTACACCTTC. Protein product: CASSIAGTYGYTF.

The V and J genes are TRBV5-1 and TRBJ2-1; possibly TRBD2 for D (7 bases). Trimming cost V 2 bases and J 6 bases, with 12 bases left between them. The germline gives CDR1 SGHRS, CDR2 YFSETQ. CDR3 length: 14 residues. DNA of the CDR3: TGCGCCAGCAGCTTTGGGGGGGCCGGCAATGAGCAGTTCTTC. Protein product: CASSFGGAGNEQFF.

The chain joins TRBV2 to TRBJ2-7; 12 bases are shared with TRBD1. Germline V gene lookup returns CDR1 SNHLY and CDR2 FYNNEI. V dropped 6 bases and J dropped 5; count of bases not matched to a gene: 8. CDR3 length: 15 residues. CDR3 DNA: TGTGCCAGCAGGGGGACAGGGGGCGCAAACCACGAGCAGTACTTC. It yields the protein CASRGTGGANHEQYF.

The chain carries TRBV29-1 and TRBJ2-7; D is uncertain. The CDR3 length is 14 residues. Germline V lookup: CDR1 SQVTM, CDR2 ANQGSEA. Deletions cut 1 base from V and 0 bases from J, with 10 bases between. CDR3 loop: CSVEGAATSYEQYF. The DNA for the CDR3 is TGCAGCGTTGAAGGGGCCGCGACCTCCTACGAGCAGTACTTC.

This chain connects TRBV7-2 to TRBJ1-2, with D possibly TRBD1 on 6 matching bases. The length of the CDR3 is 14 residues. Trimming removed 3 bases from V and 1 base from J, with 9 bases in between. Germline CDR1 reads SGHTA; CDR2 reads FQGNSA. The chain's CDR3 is CASSFKGDNYGYTF. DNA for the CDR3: TGTGCCAGCAGCTTTAAGGGGGATAACTATGGCTACACCTTC.

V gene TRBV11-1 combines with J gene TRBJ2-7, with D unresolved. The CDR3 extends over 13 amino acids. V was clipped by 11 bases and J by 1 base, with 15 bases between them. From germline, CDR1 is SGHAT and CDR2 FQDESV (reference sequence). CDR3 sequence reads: CAPHDAVSYEQYF. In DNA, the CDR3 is TGTGCCCCGCACGATGCTGTTTCCTACGAGCAGTACTTC.

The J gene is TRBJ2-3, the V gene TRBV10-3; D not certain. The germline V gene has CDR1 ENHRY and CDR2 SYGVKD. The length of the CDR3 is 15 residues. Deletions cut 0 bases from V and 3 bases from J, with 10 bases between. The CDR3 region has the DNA TGTGCCATCAGTGAGTCTCGGGTTGGTACAGATACGCAGTATTTT. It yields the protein CAISESRVGTDTQYF.

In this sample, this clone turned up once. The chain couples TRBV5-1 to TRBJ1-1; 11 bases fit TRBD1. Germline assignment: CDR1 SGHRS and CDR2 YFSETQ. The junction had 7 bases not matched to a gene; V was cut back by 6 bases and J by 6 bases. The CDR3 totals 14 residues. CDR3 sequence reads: CASTPGQGDPEAFF. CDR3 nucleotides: TGCGCCAGCACTCCGGGACAGGGGGACCCTGAAGCTTTCTTT.

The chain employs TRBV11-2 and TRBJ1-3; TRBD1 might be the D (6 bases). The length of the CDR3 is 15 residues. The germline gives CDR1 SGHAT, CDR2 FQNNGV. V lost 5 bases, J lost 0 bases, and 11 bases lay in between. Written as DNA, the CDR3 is TGTGCCAGCAGCCCGGCGGGGGCCTCTGGAAACACCATATATTTT. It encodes CASSPAGASGNTIYF.

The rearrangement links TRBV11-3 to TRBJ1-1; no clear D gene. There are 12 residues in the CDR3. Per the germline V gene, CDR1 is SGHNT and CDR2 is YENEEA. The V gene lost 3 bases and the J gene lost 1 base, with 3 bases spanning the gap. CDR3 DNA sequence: TGTGCCAGCAGCTTTTCGAACACTGAAGCTTTCTTT. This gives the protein CASSFSNTEAFF.

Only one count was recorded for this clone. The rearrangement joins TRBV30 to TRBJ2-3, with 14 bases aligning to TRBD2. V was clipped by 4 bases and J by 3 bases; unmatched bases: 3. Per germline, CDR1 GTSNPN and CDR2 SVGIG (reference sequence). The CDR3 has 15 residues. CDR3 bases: TGTGCCTGGACCTGGACTAGCGGGAGGACAGATACGCAGTATTTT. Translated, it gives CAWTWTSGRTDTQYF. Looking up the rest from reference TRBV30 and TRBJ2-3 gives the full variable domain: SQTIHQWPATLVQPVGSPLSLECTVEGTSNPNLYWYRQAAGRGLQLLFYSVGIGQISSEVPQNLSASRPQDRQFILSSKKLLLSDSGFYLCAWTWTSGRTDTQYFGPGTRLTVL.

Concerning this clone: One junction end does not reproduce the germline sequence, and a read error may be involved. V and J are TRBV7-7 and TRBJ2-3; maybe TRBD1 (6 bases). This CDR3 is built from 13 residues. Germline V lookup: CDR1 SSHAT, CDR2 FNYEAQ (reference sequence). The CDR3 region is CASSRTEADTQYF. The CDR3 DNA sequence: TGTGCTAGCAGCCGGACAGAGGCAGATACGCAGTATTTT.

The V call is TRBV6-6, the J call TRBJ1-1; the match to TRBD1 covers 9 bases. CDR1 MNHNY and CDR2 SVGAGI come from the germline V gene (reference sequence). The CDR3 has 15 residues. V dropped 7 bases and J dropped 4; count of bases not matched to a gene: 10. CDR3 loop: CASTLRDRVVTEAFF. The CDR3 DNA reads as TGTGCCAGCACCCTAAGGGACAGGGTCGTCACTGAAGCTTTCTTT.

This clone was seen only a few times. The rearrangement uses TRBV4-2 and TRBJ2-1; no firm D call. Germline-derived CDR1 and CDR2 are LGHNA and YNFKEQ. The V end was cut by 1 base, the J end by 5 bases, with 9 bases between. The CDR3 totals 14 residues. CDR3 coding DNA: TGTGCCAGCAGCCAAGGTGACCAGGACAATGAGCAGTTCTTC. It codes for CASSQGDQDNEQFF.

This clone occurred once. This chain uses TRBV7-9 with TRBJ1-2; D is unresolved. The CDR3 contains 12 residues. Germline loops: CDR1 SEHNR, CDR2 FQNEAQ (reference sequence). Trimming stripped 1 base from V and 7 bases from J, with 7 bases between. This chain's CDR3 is CASSLEAAGYTF. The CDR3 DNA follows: TGTGCCAGCAGCTTAGAGGCAGCTGGCTACACCTTC.

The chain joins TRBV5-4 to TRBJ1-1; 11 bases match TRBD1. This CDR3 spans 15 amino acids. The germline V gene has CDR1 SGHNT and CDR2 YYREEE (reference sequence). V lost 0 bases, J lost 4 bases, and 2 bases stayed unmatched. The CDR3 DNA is TGTGCCAGCAGCTTGGTAGGGACAGGGGGCACTGAAGCTTTCTTT. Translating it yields CASSLVGTGGTEAFF.

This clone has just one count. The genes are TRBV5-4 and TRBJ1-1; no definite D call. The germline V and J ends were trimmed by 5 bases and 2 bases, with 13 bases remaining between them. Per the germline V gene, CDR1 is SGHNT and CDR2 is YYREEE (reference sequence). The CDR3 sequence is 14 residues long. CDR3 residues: CASSAGRQNTEAFF. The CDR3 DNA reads TGTGCCAGCAGTGCCGGGCGGCAAAACACTGAAGCTTTCTTT.

In nucleotides, the CDR3 is TGTGCCTGGCAAACCGGGACTAGCGGGAGGTACAATGAGCAGTTCTTC. Amino acids: CAWQTGTSGRYNEQFF. The J gene is TRBJ2-1, the V gene TRBV30, with TRBD2 identical over 15 bases. The CDR3 length is 16 residues. Germline V gives CDR1 GTSNPN, CDR2 SVGIG (reference sequence). Unmatched junction bases numbered 6, after V lost 5 bases and J lost 4 bases.

CDR3 region: CASSLSNGVWEKLFF. As DNA, the CDR3 is TGTGCCAGCAGTTTATCGAACGGGGTTTGGGAAAAACTGTTTTTT. The V and J genes are TRBV27 and TRBJ1-4; D not resolved. This CDR3 comprises 15 residues. V was trimmed by 0 bases and J by 8 bases, leaving 13 bases between them. Germline values: CDR1 MNHEY, CDR2 SMNVEV (reference sequence).